This record concerns one TCR beta chain sequence. The V end was cut by 0 bases, the J end by 5 bases, with 7 bases between. In germline, CDR1 is MNHEY, CDR2 SVGAGI. This CDR3 has 14 amino acids. The data originate from a study of blood T cell repertoires in COVID-19. Overall study: Material from acute and convalescent COVID-19 was sourced from the United States, Italy and Spain.

Produced via immunoSEQ multiplex PCR; TCRdb's table is partial and in-frame only. The sample has approximately 230,000 clones; approximately 89% are singletons. This receptor was taken from a young woman with COVID-19, enrolled during active disease. The sample consisted of peripheral blood. The chain has TRBV6-5 and TRBJ2-2; D is undetermined. The CDR3 DNA follows: TGTGCCAGCAGTTACTCTCTAGAGACCGGGGAGCTGTTTTTT. It specifies CASSYSLETGELFF.